This T cell receptor (beta chain) was observed in a study of identifying expanded T cells in peripheral blood. This table comes from immunoSEQ multiplex PCR, and its TCRdb copy is limited to in-frame clones, with some not included. In the table there are about 82,000 clones, approximately 90% of which are singletons. The CDR3 is made up of 15 amino acids. CDR1 and CDR2 (germline): SGHVS, FNYEAQ. The V and J ends lost 1 base and 6 bases, in that order; junction bases with no gene match: 4. The gene calls are TRBV7-6 and TRBJ2-1; 9 bases align to TRBD2. The receptor was isolated from a person between 18 and 70 years old in good health. Sequencing was carried out using blood. DNA for the CDR3: TGTGCCAGCAGCTTAGTGGCGGGGGGGACCAATGAGCAGTTCTTC. Translated, it gives CASSLVAGGTNEQFF.